These 26 T cell receptor beta chains came from one sample sequenced in a study of control samples from healthy donors and cancer patients. Some clones are missing from TCRdb's copy, which holds only in-frame ones; the method was immunoSEQ multiplex PCR. This repertoire shows 140,000 or so clones, approximately 92% found once; its top ten account for about 3%. The specimen sequenced was blood. These receptors were taken from a man younger than 45 in good health.

The rearrangement uses TRBV7-2 and TRBJ1-3; D remains ambiguous. The CDR3 runs to 16 residues. Germline values: CDR1 SGHTA, CDR2 FQGNSA. Trimming removed 1 base from V and 4 bases from J, with 14 bases in between. CDR3 coding DNA: TGTGCCAGCAGCTTAGATTCCTGGGGAGACGGAAACACCATATATTTT. It codes for CASSLDSWGDGNTIYF.

CDR3 nucleotide sequence: TGTGCCTGGACCATTGGGGGAGGGGGGGCTTCACCCCTCCACTTT. Translating gives CAWTIGGGGASPLHF. The rearrangement uses TRBV30 and TRBJ1-6; weak D call: TRBD1 (6 bases). Trimming removed 4 bases from V and 9 bases from J, with 19 bases in between. The CDR3 consists of 15 residues. Germline CDR1 and CDR2: GTSNPN and SVGIG (reference sequence).

This clone showed up just once. The chain links TRBV21-1 to TRBJ2-7. TRBV21-1 is assigned pseudogene status. The CDR3 totals 16 residues. The CDR3 nucleotides are TGTGCCAGCAGCAAAGTCCCGGGACGGAGCTCCTACGAGCAGTACTTC. Residues: CASSKVPGRSSYEQYF.

This clone has only one observation. CDR3 in amino acids: CASIRVTSGGGSYEQYF. As DNA, the CDR3 is TGTGCCAGCATTCGCGTTACTAGCGGGGGGGGCAGCTACGAGCAGTACTTC. The chain uses TRBV25-1 and TRBJ2-7; 13 bases map to TRBD2. The CDR3 loop spans 17 amino acids. The germline gives CDR1 MGHDK, CDR2 SYGVNS. V trimming: 7 bases; J trimming: 3 bases; junction bases outside the gene matches: 12.

The chain carries TRBV25-1 and TRBJ1-2, with D uncertain. Germline lookup yields CDR1 MGHDK and CDR2 SYGVNS. V lost 5 bases and J lost 4, with 11 bases in between. The CDR3 contains 13 residues. CDR3: CASSSSRVYGYTF. The DNA for the CDR3 is TGTGCCAGCAGTTCCTCCCGGGTCTATGGCTACACCTTC.

This clone was seen a single time. The chain links TRBV30 to TRBJ2-7; 9 bases align to TRBD1. The CDR3 is 12 amino acids. Germline CDR1 reads GTSNPN; CDR2 reads SVGIG (reference sequence). V lost 3 bases and J lost 4; bases outside the gene matches: 1. The CDR3 protein is CAWSGQGYEQYF. The CDR3 DNA reads as TGTGCCTGGAGCGGACAGGGGTACGAGCAGTACTTC.

The chain couples TRBV5-1 to TRBJ1-1; D gene ambiguous. The CDR3 loop spans 15 amino acids. The V end was cut by 0 bases, the J end by 0 bases, with 9 bases between. CDR1 is SGHRS and CDR2 is YFSETQ in the germline V gene. In DNA form, the CDR3 reads TGCGCCAGCAGCTTGGAGGCTCCTATGAACACTGAAGCTTTCTTT. Its translation: CASSLEAPMNTEAFF.

This clone has a single count. This chain joins TRBV9 and TRBJ2-3; 8 nucleotides agree with TRBD2. In germline, CDR1 is SGDLS, CDR2 YYNGEE. The CDR3 extends over 15 amino acids. The V and J ends lost 2 bases and 6 bases, in that order; junction bases with no gene match: 8. The CDR3 coding sequence is TGTGCCAGCAGCGTTTCCGGGACTAGTCGGGATACGCAGTATTTT. Translation gives CASSVSGTSRDTQYF.

V and J are TRBV19 and TRBJ2-3; D is perhaps TRBD2 (6 bases). Germline loops: CDR1 LNHDA, CDR2 SQIVND (reference sequence). The V end lost 4 bases, the J end lost 6 bases, and 11 bases lay between the germline ends. This CDR3 is built from 13 residues. CDR3 in amino acids: CASSTYSGDTQYF. Here the CDR3 DNA reads TGTGCCAGTAGTACCTACAGCGGGGATACGCAGTATTTT.

This clone was detected only once. This chain uses TRBV24-1 with TRBJ2-7; D is uncertain. V was trimmed by 1 base and J by 3 bases, leaving 12 bases between them. Germline-derived CDR1 and CDR2 are KGHDR and SFDVKD. There are 15 residues in the CDR3. CDR3 loop: CATSDLLTEDYEQYF. CDR3 coding DNA: TGTGCCACCAGTGATTTATTGACGGAAGACTACGAGCAGTACTTC.

The chain couples TRBV15 to TRBJ1-1; 7 bases agree with TRBD1. V lost 0 bases to trimming and J lost 1 base; unmatched junction nucleotides: 8. This CDR3 is 17 amino acids long. Germline V gives CDR1 LNHNV, CDR2 YYDKDF (reference sequence). This chain's CDR3 is CATSRDGQGVENTEAFF. The CDR3, as DNA: TGTGCCACCAGCAGAGATGGTCAGGGGGTCGAGAACACTGAAGCTTTCTTT.

This clone is a singleton in its sample. V usage is TRBV9 and J usage is TRBJ1-2; D may be TRBD1 (5 bases). The CDR3 is made up of 14 amino acids. The V gene's germline CDR1 is SGDLS and CDR2 YYNGEE. V gave up 2 bases and J gave up 1 base, with 9 bases separating them. DNA for the CDR3: TGTGCCAGCAGCGTGCCAGGGTATAACTATGGCTACACCTTC. Protein product: CASSVPGYNYGYTF.

The chain recombines TRBV4-1 with TRBJ2-3, with TRBD2 matching 15 bases. Unmatched junction bases numbered 9, after V lost 0 bases and J lost 2 bases. The CDR3 totals 20 residues. Germline lookup yields CDR1 MGHRA and CDR2 YSYEKL. The DNA of the CDR3 is TGCGCCAGCAGCCAAGAACCCTGGACTAGCGGGGGGGGTTACACAGATACGCAGTATTTT. Translating it yields CASSQEPWTSGGGYTDTQYF.

The rearrangement joins TRBV6-6 to TRBJ1-2; D is ambiguous. This CDR3 spans 11 amino acids. The V end was cut by 2 bases, the J end by 8 bases, with 6 bases between. CDR1 MNHNY and CDR2 SVGAGI come from the germline V gene (reference sequence). The CDR3 loop is CASSYGRGYTF. CDR3 in DNA: TGTGCCAGCAGTTACGGCAGGGGCTACACCTTC.

V is TRBV28 and J is TRBJ1-2; 7 bases are shared with TRBD1. This CDR3 spans 12 amino acids. Germline V lookup: CDR1 MDHEN, CDR2 SYDVKM. J lost 7 bases, V lost 6 bases, and 5 bases had no gene match. The CDR3 sequence is CASRRDRGGYTF. CDR3 nucleotide sequence: TGTGCCAGCAGACGGGACAGAGGTGGCTACACCTTC.

The genes are TRBV19 and TRBJ1-5; TRBD1 matches 12 bases. Germline lookup yields CDR1 LNHDA and CDR2 SQIVND (reference sequence). The length of the CDR3 is 15 residues. Trimming at V came to 5 bases and at J to 7 bases, leaving 6 bases not matched to a gene. The chain's CDR3 is CASSFGTGGQQPQHF. The CDR3 bases are TGTGCCAGTAGTTTCGGGACAGGGGGCCAGCAGCCCCAGCATTTT.

As concerns this clone: The identical CDR3 is also encoded by other nucleotide sequences in the sample. The chain carries TRBV11-2 and TRBJ2-7; D may correspond to TRBD1 or TRBD2 (5 bases each). The CDR3 has 13 amino acids. Germline V gives CDR1 SGHAT, CDR2 FQNNGV. The V end lost 5 bases, the J end lost 1 base, and 9 bases lay between the germline ends. CDR3 region: CASSQGPSYEQYF. Written as DNA, the CDR3 is TGTGCCAGCAGCCAGGGACCTTCCTACGAGCAGTACTTC.

V and J are TRBV7-3 and TRBJ2-1, with 8 bases matching TRBD2. CDR1 is SGHTA and CDR2 is FQGTGA in the germline V gene. This CDR3 is built from 14 residues. Trimming removed 5 bases from V and 9 bases from J; junction bases left unmatched: 9. The CDR3 DNA reads as TGTGCCAGCAGCCCCGGGGGGGGCCCGGGTGAGCAGTTCTTC. Amino acid sequence: CASSPGGGPGEQFF.

The chain employs TRBV12-3 or TRBV12-4 and TRBJ1-2; tentative D call: TRBD1 (6 bases). This CDR3 comprises 13 residues. The V end lost 4 bases, the J end lost 6 bases, and 12 bases lay between the germline ends. The CDR3, as DNA: TGTGCCAGCAGTTCTGACAGGAGAAATGGCTACACCTTC. Protein product: CASSSDRRNGYTF.

This sequence joins TRBV2 and TRBJ1-3; 9 positions match TRBD1. The CDR3 totals 14 residues. Germline loops: CDR1 SNHLY, CDR2 FYNNEI. Trimming at V came to 10 bases and at J to 4 bases, leaving 8 bases not matched to a gene. The CDR3 region is CATRQGVLGNTIYF. DNA for the CDR3: TGTGCCACTAGACAGGGGGTCCTCGGAAACACCATATATTTT.

This clone is categorized as medium-sized. This sequence joins TRBV10-3 and TRBJ1-6; no definite D call. V was cut by 4 bases and J by 0 bases, with 7 bases left in between. Looked up from germline, CDR1 is ENHRY and CDR2 is SYGVKD. This CDR3 is built from 15 residues. The CDR3 region has the DNA TGTGCCATCAGTGTAGGGAGCTCCTATAATTCACCCCTCCACTTT. Its translation is CAISVGSSYNSPLHF.

The V and J genes are TRBV27 and TRBJ2-1; 9 bases map to TRBD2. This CDR3 spans 15 amino acids. V trimming: 7 bases; J trimming: 7 bases; junction bases outside the gene matches: 11. CDR1 and CDR2 (germline): MNHEY, SMNVEV (reference sequence). This chain's CDR3 is CASTRGRGGLNEQFF. The DNA for the CDR3 is TGTGCCAGCACCCGAGGGCGGGGGGGCCTTAATGAGCAGTTCTTC.

This chain uses TRBV7-3 with TRBJ2-3, with TRBD1 matching over 10 bases. CDR1 is SGHTA and CDR2 is FQGTGA in the germline V gene. Trimming cost V 5 bases and J 2 bases; bases outside gene matches: 7. This CDR3 has 16 amino acids. The CDR3 nucleotides read TGTGCCAGCAGCACCTGGACAGGGGGGACCACAGATACGCAGTATTTT. Its translation: CASSTWTGGTTDTQYF.

This clone has just one count. The V and J genes are TRBV3-1 (or the pseudogene TRBV3-2) and TRBJ1-5; D may be TRBD1 (5 bases). The V gene lost 6 bases and the J gene lost 1 base, with 10 bases spanning the gap. This CDR3 comprises 14 residues. Germline values: CDR1 LGHDT, CDR2 YNNKEL (reference sequence). DNA for the CDR3: TGTGCCAGCAGTCACCGGGACAGCAATCAGCCCCAGCATTTT. The encoded protein is CASSHRDSNQPQHF.

CDR3 region: CASTKMGGRTEAFF. Written as DNA, the CDR3 is TGTGCCAGCACAAAGATGGGGGGCCGAACTGAAGCTTTCTTT. The V call is TRBV28, the J call TRBJ1-1; TRBD1 is a possible D gene (6 bases). V was pared by 7 bases and J by 5 bases, with 17 bases between. The CDR3 totals 14 residues. Germline CDR1 reads MDHEN; CDR2 reads SYDVKM.

This clone occurred once. The chain uses TRBV27 and TRBJ2-2; the D gene is possibly TRBD2 (8 bases). In germline, CDR1 is MNHEY, CDR2 SMNVEV (reference sequence). The CDR3 loop spans 17 amino acids. V lost 4 bases, J lost 6 bases, and 21 bases lay in between. CDR3 region: CASSSGTAGVLSGELFF. The CDR3 DNA reads as TGTGCCAGCAGTTCCGGGACAGCGGGGGTGCTCTCCGGGGAGCTGTTTTTT.